This is a list of T cell receptor beta chains from one sample in a study of beta chain features in type 1 diabetes. TCRdb's copy holds only in-frame clones and misses some; the assay was immunoSEQ multiplex PCR. This sample has 550,000 to 850,000 clones; around an eighth occur once, and the top ten carry 0.02% to 0.025%. Sequenced: naive CD4+ T cells from blood. These receptors all stem from a man aged 18-30 years with type 1 diabetes. Each CDR3 is given with its conserved first and last residue. D genes are given only for firm matches. A clone size is listed for some rows: how often the clone was seen (once, few, many), or a class if it is expanded.

D: TRBD1
size: few
length: 15
V: TRBV19
J: TRBJ1-2
CDR3: CASTPETGLPYGYTF
DNA: TGTGCCAGTACCCCAGAGACAGGGCTGCCCTATGGCTACACCTTC

D: -
size: few
length: 14
V: TRBV5-1
J: TRBJ2-7
CDR3: CASSLGTPAYEQYF
DNA: TGCGCCAGCAGCCTCGGGACGCCAGCCTACGAGCAGTACTTC

D: -
size: few
length: 17
V: TRBV7-9
J: TRBJ1-3
CDR3: CASSSSRTLPSGNTIYF
DNA: TGTGCCAGCAGCTCAAGTCGGACATTACCTTCTGGAAACACCATATATTTT

D: -
size: -
length: 15
V: TRBV6-1
J: TRBJ1-5
CDR3: CASTIARVVVQPQHF
DNA: TGTGCCAGCACCATCGCCAGGGTGGTGGTTCAGCCCCAGCATTTT

D: -
size: few
length: 13
V: TRBV6-5
J: TRBJ1-5
CDR3: CASSYSHNQPQHF
DNA: TGTGCCAGCAGTTACTCGCACAATCAGCCCCAGCATTTT

D: -
size: -
length: 13
V: TRBV19
J: TRBJ1-1
CDR3: CASSSRGNTEAFF
DNA: TGTGCCAGTAGTAGCCGTGGGAACACTGAAGCTTTCTTT

D: -
size: -
length: 18
V: TRBV5-6
J: TRBJ1-5
CDR3: CASSYTSIGRGGNQPQHF
DNA: TGTGCCAGCAGCTACACTTCAATCGGCAGGGGCGGTAATCAGCCCCAGCATTTT

D: -
size: few
length: 12
V: TRBV5-6
J: TRBJ2-1
CDR3: CASSFSQNEQFF
DNA: TGTGCCAGCAGCTTTTCCCAGAATGAGCAGTTCTTC

D: TRBD2
size: few
length: 16
V: TRBV10-2
J: TRBJ2-3
CDR3: CASSGMTSGSPDTQYF
DNA: TGCGCCAGCAGTGGTATGACTAGCGGGAGCCCAGATACGCAGTATTTT

D: -
size: few
length: 13
V: TRBV11-3
J: TRBJ2-2
CDR3: CASSSSFGGELFF
DNA: TGTGCCAGCAGCTCCTCCTTCGGCGGGGAGCTGTTTTTT

D: TRBD1
size: few
length: 15
V: TRBV2
J: TRBJ1-4
CDR3: CASSQQGTEDEKLFF
DNA: TGTGCCAGCAGCCAACAGGGGACGGAAGATGAAAAACTGTTTTTT

D: TRBD2
size: once
length: 15
V: TRBV7-2
J: TRBJ2-7
CDR3: CASSQGRVAGHEQYF
DNA: TGTGCCAGCAGCCAAGGACGGGTAGCGGGCCACGAGCAGTACTTC

D: -
size: few
length: 14
V: TRBV27
J: TRBJ2-5
CDR3: CASSSHRAQETQYF
DNA: TGTGCCAGCAGTTCCCACAGGGCTCAAGAGACCCAGTACTTC

D: -
size: few
length: 15
V: TRBV15
J: TRBJ2-1
CDR3: CATSRYGREGNEQFF
DNA: TGTGCCACCAGCCGGTATGGCAGGGAAGGGAATGAGCAGTTCTTC

D: TRBD2
size: -
length: 15
V: TRBV4-1
J: TRBJ2-1
CDR3: CASSQAPGGPDEQFF
DNA: TGCGCCAGCAGCCAAGCGCCGGGGGGGCCAGATGAGCAGTTCTTC

D: -
size: -
length: 14
V: TRBV19
J: TRBJ1-4
CDR3: CASSIGVQGEKLFF
DNA: TGTGCCAGTAGTATAGGAGTCCAGGGTGAAAAACTGTTTTTT

D: -
size: -
length: 15
V: TRBV6-5
J: TRBJ2-5
CDR3: CASSLRGGWQETQYF
DNA: TGTGCCAGCAGCCTGCGAGGGGGGTGGCAAGAGACCCAGTACTTC

D: -
size: few
length: 14
V: TRBV5-1
J: TRBJ1-1
CDR3: CASSLDWSSGEAFF
DNA: TGCGCCAGCAGCTTGGATTGGTCCAGCGGTGAAGCTTTCTTT

D: -
size: few
length: 13
V: TRBV7-9
J: TRBJ2-1
CDR3: CASSPARANEQFF
DNA: TGTGCCAGCAGCCCAGCTCGGGCCAATGAGCAGTTCTTC

D: TRBD1
size: -
length: 14
V: TRBV9
J: TRBJ1-6
CDR3: CASSVSGGNSPLHF
DNA: TGTGCCAGCAGCGTATCAGGGGGTAATTCACCCCTCCACTTT

D: -
size: -
length: 11
V: TRBV20-1
J: TRBJ2-5
CDR3: CSARGEETQYF
DNA: TGCAGTGCTAGAGGTGAAGAGACCCAGTACTTC

D: -
size: few
length: 13
V: TRBV5-4
J: TRBJ2-3
CDR3: CASSSETRSSQYF
DNA: TGTGCCAGCAGCTCCGAGACTAGATCTTCGCAGTATTTT

D: -
size: -
length: 14
V: TRBV6-1
J: TRBJ2-3
CDR3: CASSSQRGGDTQYF
DNA: TGTGCCAGCAGTTCACAACGGGGTGGAGATACGCAGTATTTT

D: -
size: -
length: 12
V: TRBV11-2
J: TRBJ1-2
CDR3: CASSFGEFGYTF
DNA: TGTGCCAGCAGCTTTGGGGAGTTTGGCTACACCTTC

D: -
size: few
length: 14
V: TRBV19
J: TRBJ2-3
CDR3: CASTTGLSTDTQYF
DNA: TGTGCCAGTACCACGGGGCTTAGCACAGATACGCAGTATTTT

D: -
size: -
length: 15
V: TRBV28
J: TRBJ2-1
CDR3: CASTVAVSSYNEQFF
DNA: TGTGCCAGCACCGTAGCGGTGAGCTCCTACAATGAGCAGTTCTTC

D: -
size: -
length: 13
V: TRBV6-5
J: TRBJ2-4
CDR3: CASNPLGLGIQYF
DNA: TGTGCCAGCAATCCCCTGGGGCTGGGCATTCAGTACTTC

D: TRBD1
size: -
length: 16
V: TRBV6-5
J: TRBJ1-1
CDR3: CASSYGTGVMNTEAFF
DNA: TGTGCCAGCAGTTACGGGACAGGGGTCATGAACACTGAAGCTTTCTTT

D: -
size: few
length: 16
V: TRBV7-9
J: TRBJ2-7
CDR3: CASSLAPYRSSYEQYF
DNA: TGTGCCAGCAGCTTAGCCCCGTACAGAAGCTCCTACGAGCAGTACTTC

D: -
size: -
length: 13
V: TRBV7-2
J: TRBJ1-5
CDR3: CASSSLGGQPQHF
DNA: TGTGCCAGCAGCTCCTTGGGGGGCCAGCCCCAGCATTTT

D: -
size: few
length: 14
V: TRBV11-3
J: TRBJ2-1
CDR3: CASSLGVVYNEQFF
DNA: TGTGCCAGCAGCTTAGGAGTCGTTTACAATGAGCAGTTCTTC

D: TRBD2
size: -
length: 13
V: TRBV25-1
J: TRBJ2-5
CDR3: CASSGGGPETQYF
DNA: TGTGCCAGCAGCGGGGGGGGACCAGAGACCCAGTACTTC

D: TRBD1
size: few
length: 13
V: TRBV19
J: TRBJ2-5
CDR3: CATRDRRGETQYF
DNA: TGTGCCACACGGGACAGGCGGGGAGAGACCCAGTACTTC

D: -
size: -
length: 11
V: TRBV9
J: TRBJ1-2
CDR3: CASSPGYGYTF
DNA: TGTGCCAGCAGCCCGGGTTATGGCTACACCTTC

D: -
size: -
length: 16
V: TRBV30
J: TRBJ2-3
CDR3: CAWSGDVDITTDTQYF
DNA: TGTGCCTGGAGCGGAGACGTTGACATTACTACAGATACGCAGTATTTT

D: -
size: -
length: 12
V: TRBV6-5
J: TRBJ2-7
CDR3: CASSLTGSEQYF
DNA: TGTGCCAGCAGCTTGACAGGTTCCGAGCAGTACTTC

D: -
size: few
length: 13
V: TRBV7-2
J: TRBJ2-1
CDR3: CASSIRLVNEQFF
DNA: TGTGCCAGCAGTATTCGACTAGTCAATGAGCAGTTCTTC

D: -
size: few
length: 17
V: TRBV15
J: TRBJ2-2
CDR3: CATSREEGRANTGELFF
DNA: TGTGCCACCAGCAGAGAGGAGGGGCGAGCGAACACCGGGGAGCTGTTTTTT

D: TRBD1
size: few
length: 13
V: TRBV28
J: TRBJ2-5
CDR3: CASSPGQGETQYF
DNA: TGTGCCAGCAGCCCCGGACAGGGAGAGACCCAGTACTTC

D: TRBD2
size: few
length: 13
V: TRBV6-6
J: TRBJ2-5
CDR3: CASTLAGVETQYF
DNA: TGTGCCAGCACACTAGCGGGGGTAGAGACCCAGTACTTC

D: TRBD1
size: few
length: 15
V: TRBV5-1
J: TRBJ2-7
CDR3: CASSDPGQPPYEQYF
DNA: TGCGCCAGCAGCGATCCGGGACAGCCACCCTACGAGCAGTACTTC

D: -
size: -
length: 15
V: TRBV4-1
J: TRBJ2-7
CDR3: CASSQGGGGDYEQYF
DNA: TGCGCCAGCAGCCAAGGTGGAGGGGGAGACTACGAGCAGTACTTC

D: TRBD1
size: few
length: 13
V: TRBV30
J: TRBJ2-7
CDR3: CAWGGQDNYEQYF
DNA: TGTGCCTGGGGGGGACAGGACAACTACGAGCAGTACTTC

D: -
size: -
length: 15
V: TRBV11-2
J: TRBJ2-7
CDR3: CASNFNEDFSYEQYF
DNA: TGTGCCAGCAACTTTAACGAGGACTTCTCCTACGAGCAGTACTTC

D: -
size: few
length: 14
V: TRBV10-3
J: TRBJ1-2
CDR3: CAISGGGSNYGYTF
DNA: TGTGCCATCAGTGGTGGGGGATCGAACTATGGCTACACCTTC

D: TRBD2
size: few
length: 14
V: TRBV30
J: TRBJ2-2
CDR3: CARQPGGYTGELFF
DNA: TGTGCCCGCCAGCCGGGGGGGTACACCGGGGAGCTGTTTTTT

D: -
size: -
length: 16
V: TRBV27
J: TRBJ2-2
CDR3: CASSTNDRKNTGELFF
DNA: TGTGCCAGCAGTACTAACGACAGGAAAAACACCGGGGAGCTGTTTTTT

D: -
size: few
length: 15
V: TRBV15
J: TRBJ2-1
CDR3: CATSRDRGPGNEQFF
DNA: TGTGCCACCAGCAGAGATCGGGGTCCGGGGAATGAGCAGTTCTTC

D: -
size: few
length: 14
V: TRBV9
J: TRBJ2-3
CDR3: CASSRDPSTDTQYF
DNA: TGTGCCAGCAGCCGGGACCCTAGCACAGATACGCAGTATTTT

D: -
size: few
length: 15
V: TRBV5-1
J: TRBJ1-5
CDR3: CASSPDPGIGQPQHF
DNA: TGCGCCAGCAGCCCTGATCCCGGGATAGGCCAGCCCCAGCATTTT